Shown below are 16 T cell receptor beta chains from a single sample sequenced in a study of blood T cell repertoires in COVID-19. TCRdb keeps only in-frame clones here, not all; method: immunoSEQ multiplex PCR. The table includes around 310,000 clones, 90% detected once. Material: peripheral blood. All receptors come from a woman between 35 and 50 years old with COVID-19, enrolled during active disease.

The gene calls are TRBV6-5 and TRBJ1-2; maybe TRBD1 (6 bases). V was cut by 2 bases and J by 7 bases, with 14 bases left in between. The germline V gene has CDR1 MNHEY and CDR2 SVGAGI. The CDR3 extends over 14 amino acids. The CDR3 DNA is TGTGCCAGCAGTTACGGCGGTGGGGGCGGTGGCTACACCTTC. Its protein product is CASSYGGGGGGYTF.

The chain couples TRBV6-5 to TRBJ1-4; TRBD1 might be the D (5 bases). V was pared by 5 bases and J by 7 bases, with 8 bases between. Germline loops: CDR1 MNHEY, CDR2 SVGAGI. The CDR3 runs 12 residues. The CDR3 DNA reads as TGTGCCAGCAGTCAGGGTGGTGAAAAACTGTTTTTT. This sequence encodes CASSQGGEKLFF.

V and J are TRBV9 and TRBJ1-4; 9 bases align to TRBD1. Germline trimming cut 4 bases from V and 8 bases from J; bases unmatched to any gene: 12. The CDR3 loop spans 16 amino acids. Looked up from germline, CDR1 is SGDLS and CDR2 is YYNGEE. This CDR3 reads CASSQTNRGLGEKLFF. The CDR3 region has the DNA TGTGCCAGCAGCCAAACGAACAGGGGGCTCGGGGAAAAACTGTTTTTT.

V and J are TRBV5-4 and TRBJ1-3, with D uncertain. Looked up from germline, CDR1 is SGHNT and CDR2 is YYREEE (reference sequence). The CDR3 spans 17 residues. Between the trimmed V and J ends, which lost 1 base and 0 bases, there was a span of 14 bases. The CDR3 protein is CASSLSFPGDSGNTIYF. CDR3 bases: TGTGCCAGCAGCTTGTCGTTCCCCGGGGACTCTGGAAACACCATATATTTT. Based on the CDR3 plus reference TRBV5-4 and TRBJ1-3, the full variable domain is ETGVTQSPTHLIKTRGQQVTLRCSSQSGHNTVSWYQQALGQGPQFIFQYYREEENGRGNFPPRFSGLQFPNYSSELNVNALELDDSALYLCASSLSFPGDSGNTIYFGEGSWLTVV.

The sample holds one count of this clone. The chain joins TRBV30 to TRBJ2-7; D possibly corresponds to TRBD2 (6 bases). Germline-derived CDR1 and CDR2 are GTSNPN and SVGIG (reference sequence). The germline V and J ends were trimmed by 2 bases and 3 bases, with 11 bases remaining between them. The CDR3 is 13 residues long. The CDR3 is CAWSPSANYEQYF. In DNA form, the CDR3 reads TGTGCCTGGAGTCCTAGCGCAAACTACGAGCAGTACTTC.

In this sample, this clone turned up a few times. The V gene is TRBV3-1 (or the pseudogene TRBV3-2), the J gene TRBJ2-7, with D perhaps TRBD1 (5 bases). The germline V and J ends were trimmed by 1 base and 4 bases, with 11 bases remaining between them. Looked up from germline, CDR1 is LGHDT and CDR2 is YNNKEL (reference sequence). The CDR3 is 14 residues long. The CDR3 spells CASSQGRDKYEQYF. CDR3 DNA: TGTGCCAGCAGCCAAGGCAGGGATAAGTACGAGCAGTACTTC.

The V call is TRBV6-2 or TRBV6-3, the J call TRBJ1-5, with 7 nucleotides matching TRBD1. V was clipped by 4 bases and J by 5 bases; unmatched bases: 5. This CDR3 is 14 amino acids long. CDR1 is MNHEY, CDR2 SVGEGT, per germline. The CDR3 DNA is TGTGCCAGCAGTTGGGCAGGGGGGCATCAGCCCCAGCATTTT. Protein sequence: CASSWAGGHQPQHF.

The chain recombines TRBV21-1 with TRBJ2-5; TRBD2 was called by the table and not checked on the DNA. TRBV21-1 is reported as a pseudogene. This CDR3 comprises 18 residues. DNA for the CDR3: TGTGCCAGCAGCAAAGCAACGCTAAACGGGGGACGTCAAGAGACCCAGTACTTC. Protein: CASSKATLNGGRQETQYF.

V is TRBV12-3 or TRBV12-4 and J is TRBJ1-2, with D hard to call. The CDR3 sequence is 13 residues long. The V end lost 5 bases, the J end lost 1 base, and 8 bases lay between the germline ends. The CDR3: CASSLDINYGYTF. The CDR3 nucleotides are TGTGCCAGCAGTCTAGATATTAACTATGGCTACACCTTC.

V usage is TRBV28 and J usage is TRBJ2-2; no clear D. This CDR3 spans 14 amino acids. Trimming shortened V by 2 bases and J by 3 bases, and 7 bases separated the two germline ends. Germline CDR1 reads MDHEN; CDR2 reads SYDVKM. The CDR3 nucleotides read TGTGCCAGCAGTTTAAGGCAGGACACCGGGGAGCTGTTTTTT. The encoded protein is CASSLRQDTGELFF.

V gene TRBV7-6 combines with J gene TRBJ2-1; 10 nucleotides match TRBD2. The CDR3 length is 16 residues. Germline assignment: CDR1 SGHVS and CDR2 FNYEAQ. Germline trimming cut 2 bases from V and 7 bases from J; bases unmatched to any gene: 8. The DNA for the CDR3 is TGTGCCAGCAGCTTATCGCCTAGCGGGAGTGAGAATGAGCAGTTCTTC. Protein product: CASSLSPSGSENEQFF.

The rearrangement uses TRBV9 and TRBJ2-1; D perhaps matches TRBD2 (5 bases). The CDR3 extends over 13 amino acids. Germline lookup yields CDR1 SGDLS and CDR2 YYNGEE. Between the trimmed V and J ends, which lost 3 bases and 3 bases, there was a span of 7 bases. The CDR3: CASSARDYNEQFF. CDR3 DNA: TGTGCCAGCAGCGCCCGGGACTACAATGAGCAGTTCTTC.

V gene TRBV24-1 combines with J gene TRBJ1-1, with 8 bases lining up with TRBD1. The CDR3 runs to 14 residues. Germline lookup yields CDR1 KGHDR and CDR2 SFDVKD. J lost 1 base, V lost 7 bases, and 4 bases had no gene match. The CDR3 DNA is TGTGCCACCAGGGGTGGACAGGGGAACACTGAAGCTTTCTTT. Encoded protein: CATRGGQGNTEAFF.

This rearrangement joins TRBV25-1 to TRBJ1-2; 8 nucleotides match TRBD1. This CDR3 is built from 15 residues. Losses at the gene ends were 5 bases for V and 4 bases for J; bases not matched to a gene: 9. CDR1 is MGHDK and CDR2 is SYGVNS in the germline V gene. CDR3: CASSREGTGLYGYTF. For the CDR3, the DNA is TGTGCCAGCAGTAGGGAAGGGACAGGCCTCTATGGCTACACCTTC.

The V gene is TRBV6-1, the J gene TRBJ2-7, with 9 bases that match TRBD1. Germline V gives CDR1 MNHNS, CDR2 SASEGT. The CDR3 spans 14 residues. V trimming: 3 bases; J trimming: 7 bases; junction bases outside the gene matches: 7. The CDR3 DNA sequence: TGTGCCAGCAGTGACCGGACAGGGGCCCGGGAGCAGTACTTC. Translation gives CASSDRTGAREQYF.

The chain employs TRBV2 and TRBJ1-2; 8 positions match TRBD1. The junction had 16 bases not matched to a gene; V was cut back by 4 bases and J by 3 bases. Germline CDR1 and CDR2: SNHLY and FYNNEI. The CDR3 sequence is 18 residues long. The CDR3 nucleotides are TGTGCCAGCAGTGTGGGCAGAGGGGGTCACAGGGGGGACTATGGCTACACCTTC. It codes for CASSVGRGGHRGDYGYTF.